This entry describes one T cell receptor beta chain. Its antigen is as yet unknown. This CDR3 is 14 amino acids long. Germline V gene data show CDR1 as SGDLS and CDR2 as YYNGEE. V lost 2 bases, J lost 0 bases, and 8 bases lay in between. These data are taken from a study of graft-versus-host responses after intestinal transplantation. Produced via immunoSEQ multiplex PCR; TCRdb's table is partial and in-frame only. The repertoire holds over 65,000 clones, with around 90% as singletons. The receptor comes from a human donor who was the organ donor for an intestinal transplant. The sequences come from unstimulated CD8+ T cells sorted from spleen or lymph node cells, collected before transplant. V and J are TRBV9 and TRBJ1-1; D call uncertain. CDR3 bases: TGTGCCAGCAGCGTCGGAAGATTGAACACTGAAGCTTTCTTT. Translation gives CASSVGRLNTEAFF.